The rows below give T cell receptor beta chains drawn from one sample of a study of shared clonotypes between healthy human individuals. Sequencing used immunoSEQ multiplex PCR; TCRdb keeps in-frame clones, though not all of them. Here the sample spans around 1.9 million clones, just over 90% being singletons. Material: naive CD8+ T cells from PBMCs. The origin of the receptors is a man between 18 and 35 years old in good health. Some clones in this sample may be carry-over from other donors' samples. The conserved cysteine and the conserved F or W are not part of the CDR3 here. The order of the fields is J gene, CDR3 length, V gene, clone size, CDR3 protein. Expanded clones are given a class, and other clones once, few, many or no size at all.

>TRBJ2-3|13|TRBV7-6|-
ASSPPGQGLDTQY
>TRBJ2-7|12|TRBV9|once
ASSPGQATYEQY
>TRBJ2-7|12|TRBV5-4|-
ASSRGQGVHEQY
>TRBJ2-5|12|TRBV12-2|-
ASRFGTGKLARY
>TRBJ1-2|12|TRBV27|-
ASSFLEKGDGYT
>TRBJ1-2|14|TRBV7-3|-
ASSPPRQAANYGYT
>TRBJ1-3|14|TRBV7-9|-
ASSSGQSMGGNTIY
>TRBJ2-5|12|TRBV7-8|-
ASSQVGYQETQY
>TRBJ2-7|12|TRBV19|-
ASSIYAGAYEQY
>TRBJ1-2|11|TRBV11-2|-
ASNEGLSYGYT
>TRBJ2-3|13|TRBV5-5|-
ASSLEGTGWAKQY
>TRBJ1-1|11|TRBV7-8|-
ASSAGSFTEAF
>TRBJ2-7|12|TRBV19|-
ASSIGRRSYEQY
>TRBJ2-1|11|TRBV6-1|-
ALRPEPHNEQF
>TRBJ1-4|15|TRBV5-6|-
ASSVRAPIDPNEKLF
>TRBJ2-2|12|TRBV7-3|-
ASSLVGNTGELF
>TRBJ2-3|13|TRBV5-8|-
ASSWGQGSTDTQY
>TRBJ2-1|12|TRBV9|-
ASSVEVSGNEQF
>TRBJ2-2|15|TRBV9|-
ASSVGLGVTNTGELF
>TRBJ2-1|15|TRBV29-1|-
SGAGLEGAGSYNEQF
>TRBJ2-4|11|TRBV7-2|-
ASSLGPGQGLN
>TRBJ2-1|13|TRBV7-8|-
ASSLLLGGSEEQF
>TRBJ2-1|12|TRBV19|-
ASRPSEGTNEQF
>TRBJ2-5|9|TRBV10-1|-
ASRPRDRRY
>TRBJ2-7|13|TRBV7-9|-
ASSPWTGDSYEQY